This T cell receptor (beta chain) was sequenced in a study of blood T cell repertoires in COVID-19. The V gene end was trimmed by 2 bases and the J gene end by 2 bases; junction bases not matched to a gene: 8. The CDR3 is made up of 16 amino acids. CDR1 and CDR2 (germline): LNHNV, YYDKDF (reference sequence). Assay used: immunoSEQ multiplex PCR; TCRdb lists only in-frame clones, some missing. In the table there are roughly 250,000 clones, around 86% of which are singletons. This clone was detected only a few times. The TCR sequence derives from a woman in her thirties or forties with acute COVID-19. The V gene is TRBV15, the J gene TRBJ2-7; 8 bases agree with TRBD1. Sequencing was performed on PBMCs or T cells enriched from blood (not recorded which). CDR3 DNA sequence: TGTGCCACCAGCAGAAAAAAGACAGGGGCCCCCTACGAGCAGTACTTC. The encoded protein is CATSRKKTGAPYEQYF.